This T cell receptor beta chain appears in the sequencing data of a study of blood T cell repertoires in COVID-19 (dated by TCRdb to the early 2020s). Notes on the research overall: Collaborator samples came from the United States, Italy and Spain and covered acute and convalescent phases of COVID-19. The material from the prospective study consisted of cDNA or gDNA derived from T cells, B-cell-depleted T cells, or PBMCs. Deeply sampled blood TCRbeta repertoires from subjects exposed to, actively infected with, or recovered from COVID-19 were included in the dataset. A freely available public database, intended as a resource for researchers studying the immune response to SARS-CoV-2, is where the repertoires were released. The samples were drawn from the first 160 participants of the ongoing ImmuneRACE study and from about 1,200 subjects provided by 6 global collaborators. Sample metadata almost always included a de-identified subject ID, COVID-19 status, age in years and sex. HLA class I and class II types, where available, came from metadata supplied by the sample provider rather than from assay-based typing. The paper's findings and limits, for the study overall: The quantity of clinical and demographic metadata differed by source and by participant and was supplied without curation.

The CDR3 holds 15 amino acids from the cysteine to the phenylalanine. Only the CDR3 region is kept as DNA, spanning 45 bases read in frame from base 1. Based on the germline V gene (reference sequence), the CDR1 and CDR2 sequences are LNHDA and SQIVND. For this chain, trimming is 3 bases at the V end and 6 bases at the J end, and the number of junction bases without a gene match is 7. TCRbeta CDR3 regions were amplified from genomic DNA by means of the immunoSEQ Assay, a bias-controlled multiplex PCR. Under the source paper's analysis protocol: The number of nucleated cells in each sample was estimated by amplification of reference gene primers within the assay. Sequence reads were collapsed and filtered to measure the absolute abundance of every unique TCRbeta CDR3 rearrangement. Productive Simpson clonality was computed per sample as the square root of Simpson's diversity index over productive rearrangements. In its TCRdb copy, this immuneACCESS table keeps in-frame sequences only and misses some clones. Where compared with another copy, unresolved V genes explain less than half of these, and the others have no known cause. The V and J calls and clone size were taken over from that table, and D and trimming were inferred from the DNA. The sample table records some 390,000 clones; 80% to 90% of these occur just once. 1.1% of the sample rests with the top ten.

Participants in the prospective study were enrolled through a virtual design, were aged about 18 to 100 years, and lived in roughly 25 United States geographic areas. Cohort assignment in the prospective study relied on participant-reported clinical history from a screening survey and a study questionnaire. For ImmuneRACE Cohort 3, a participant was defined as recovered based on two consecutive negative NP/OP PCR tests, clearance by a healthcare professional, or resolution of symptoms. In the prospective study, mobile phlebotomists collected whole blood, serum and a nasopharyngeal or oropharyngeal swab from each participant. Over an approximately 2-month period, participants in the prospective study had the option of providing additional blood draws and questionnaires. Before DNA extraction, prospective study blood samples were shipped either frozen or at room temperature. On this clone: Its antigen is not yet known. The sample holds no much larger clone one base away, and base qualities are not on file.

The receptor was derived from a man aged 30-40 years who had recovered from COVID-19. Sequencing was done on a sample of PBMCs or T cells enriched from blood (not recorded which). The rearrangement combines TRBV19 with TRBJ1-2; 10 junctional bases match TRBD1. For the CDR3, the sequence is CASSIKGTGENGYTF. The bases are TGTGCCAGTAGTATCAAAGGGACAGGGGAGAATGGCTACACCTTC.